These 23 T cell receptor beta chains were all obtained from the same sample, sequenced in a study of human T cells and chemical hapten exposure. Time point indicated: patch test 1, 2 weeks after DPC sensitization. Treatment defined: therapeutic diphenylcyclopropenone sensitization with weekly scalp DPC. TCRdb re-derived calls from the RACE reads in MiXCR, one entry per CDR3 protein. The table shows tens of thousands of distinct CDR3 sequences, with roughly a tenth occurring only once. This specimen was whole blood, taken in connection with sensitization to the hapten diphenylcyclopropenone (DPC). These receptors were collected from a middle-aged man with alopecia areata. Some clones in this sample may be carry-over from other donors' samples.

This clonotype has just a few counts. The chain is built from TRBV29-1 and TRBJ2-3; possible D gene TRBD1, 6 bases. The V end was cut by 6 bases, the J end by 3 bases, with 13 bases between. The CDR3 runs to 13 residues. Germline V gives CDR1 SQVTM, CDR2 ANQGSEA. CDR3 amino acids: CSVDSSGTDTQYF. In DNA, the CDR3 is TGCAGCGTGGACAGCTCAGGGACAGATACGCAGTATTTT.

J is TRBJ2-7 and V is TRBV20-1, with a tentative D call TRBD1 (6 bases). Germline V gene sequence: CDR1 DFQATT, CDR2 SNEGSKA (reference sequence). The CDR3 is made up of 12 amino acids. Trimming shortened V by 5 bases and J by 2 bases, and 10 bases separated the two germline ends. The CDR3 nucleotides read TGCAGTGCTCCAGACAGGCCCTACGAGCAGTACTTC. Its protein is CSAPDRPYEQYF.

There are a few counts of this clonotype. The rearrangement links TRBV7-3 to TRBJ1-1, with unresolved D. The CDR3 length is 14 residues. Germline V gene data show CDR1 as SGHTA and CDR2 as FQGTGA. V lost 2 bases to trimming and J lost 1 base, with 8 bases between them. CDR3 region: CASSLGHSNTEAFF. Written as DNA, the CDR3 is TGTGCCAGCAGCTTAGGCCACTCGAACACTGAAGCTTTCTTT.

This clonotype has just a few counts. The chain couples TRBV6-2 or TRBV6-3 to TRBJ1-5; TRBD1 aligns across 7 bases. Germline V CDR1 and CDR2: MNHEY, SVGEGT. The CDR3 consists of 19 residues. V lost 6 bases and J lost 1; bases outside the gene matches: 18. CDR3 sequence: CASSSHRAGGTGSNQPQHF. CDR3 sequence (DNA): TGTGCCAGCAGCTCGCATCGGGCAGGGGGTACGGGGAGCAATCAGCCCCAGCATTTT.

This clonotype came up a few times. The CDR3 DNA sequence: TGTGCCAGCAGCTCATCGAGAGGTCAGCCCCAGCATTTT. The encoded protein is CASSSSRGQPQHF. This chain uses TRBV14 with TRBJ1-5, with D unclear. This CDR3 spans 13 amino acids. V was shortened by 5 bases and J by 6 bases, with 11 bases between the two germline ends. In germline, CDR1 is SGHDN, CDR2 FVKESK.

This clonotype was counted a single time. CDR3 nucleotides: TGTGCCAGCAGCTCGACAGGGGATAGAGATGAGCAGTTCTTC. Translating gives CASSSTGDRDEQFF. The chain uses TRBV3-1 and TRBJ2-1, with 8 positions matching TRBD1. The germline V gene encodes CDR1 LGHDT and CDR2 YNNKEL (reference sequence). V was pared by 5 bases and J by 8 bases, with 8 bases of the junction left unmatched. CDR3 length: 14 amino acids.

The rearrangement joins TRBV9 to TRBJ1-1; D uncertain. CDR3 length equals 13 residues. Germline loops: CDR1 SGDLS, CDR2 YYNGEE. Trimming left V 6 bases short and J 5 bases short, with 14 bases between. The CDR3 nucleotides read TGTGCCAGCAACCCTGCCGAGCGGACTGAAGCTTTCTTT. Amino acid sequence: CASNPAERTEAFF.

This clonotype was found many times. The genes are TRBV7-2 and TRBJ2-7; 9 bases are shared with TRBD2. This CDR3 has 15 amino acids. CDR1 is SGHTA, CDR2 FQGNSA, per germline. J was trimmed by 5 bases and V by 1 base; bases with no gene match: 6. The CDR3 DNA reads as TGTGCCAGCAGCTTAGGAGGCGGGAGGGCCGACGAGCAGTACTTC. It translates to CASSLGGGRADEQYF.

This clonotype was observed at least ten times. The rearrangement joins TRBV6-2 or TRBV6-3 to TRBJ1-1; TRBD1 matches 7 bases. V gave up 2 bases and J gave up 8 bases; unmatched junction bases: 5. The CDR3 runs 13 residues. Germline assignment: CDR1 MNHEY and CDR2 SVGEGT. The CDR3 loop is CASSYPDRTEAFF. The CDR3, as DNA: TGTGCCAGCAGTTACCCGGACAGGACGGAAGCTTTCTTT.

This clonotype was seen repeatedly, ten times or more. This rearrangement joins TRBV30 to TRBJ1-3; D is ambiguous. CDR1 is GTSNPN and CDR2 is SVGIG in the germline V gene (reference sequence). The CDR3 consists of 13 residues. V dropped 1 base and J dropped 2 bases, with 6 bases sitting between them. CDR3 amino acids: CAWSGVAGNTIYF. The CDR3 DNA reads TGTGCCTGGAGTGGGGTAGCTGGAAACACCATATATTTT.

This clonotype was observed many times. The chain joins TRBV7-8 to TRBJ1-5; D ambiguous. The CDR3 is made up of 14 amino acids. The germline gives CDR1 SGHVS, CDR2 FQNEAQ. V lost 0 bases and J 7 bases, leaving 10 bases between the germline ends. CDR3 loop: CASSLAGLRQPQHF. The CDR3 coding sequence is TGTGCCAGCAGCTTAGCAGGGTTAAGGCAGCCCCAGCATTTT.

This clonotype showed up many times. The CDR3 DNA reads TGTGCCAGCAGCATAGGGACAGGGGAAGCAGATACGCAGTATTTT. This codes for CASSIGTGEADTQYF. The rearrangement links TRBV11-3 to TRBJ2-3, with 10 bases matching TRBD1. The CDR3 covers 15 residues. V trimming: 5 bases; J trimming: 4 bases; junction bases outside the gene matches: 6. The germline gives CDR1 SGHNT, CDR2 YENEEA.

This clonotype was observed once. The V call is TRBV28, the J call TRBJ2-7, with 7 positions matching TRBD1. Per the germline V gene, CDR1 is MDHEN and CDR2 is SYDVKM. The CDR3 totals 12 residues. Germline trimming cut 5 bases from V and 7 bases from J; bases unmatched to any gene: 5. CDR3 coding DNA: TGTGCCAGCAGTACAGGGGCCAGGGAGCAGTACTTC. Protein sequence: CASSTGAREQYF.

The V gene is TRBV14, the J gene TRBJ2-7; 11 bases are shared with TRBD2. The germline CDR1 and CDR2 sequences are SGHDN and FVKESK. V lost 0 bases, J lost 4 bases, and 8 bases stayed unmatched. The CDR3 is 17 residues long. The CDR3 region has the DNA TGTGCCAGCAGCCAAGATGCGGCACTAGCGGGAGAGTACGAGCAGTACGTC. Translation: CASSQDAALAGEYEQYV.

The chain carries TRBV29-1 and TRBJ2-7, with D perhaps TRBD1 (5 bases). The CDR3 extends over 15 amino acids. Per germline, CDR1 SQVTM and CDR2 ANQGSEA. The V and J ends lost 2 bases and 0 bases respectively, with 14 bases between them. The CDR3 sequence: CSVENGAGTSYEQYF. The CDR3 bases are TGCAGCGTTGAAAATGGGGCTGGTACCTCCTACGAGCAGTACTTC.

This clonotype came up a few times. The V call is TRBV7-2, the J call TRBJ2-3, with 10 positions matching TRBD2. The CDR3 length is 16 residues. Trimming cost V 1 base and J 4 bases; bases outside gene matches: 5. CDR1 and CDR2 (germline): SGHTA, FQGNSA. CDR3 amino acids: CASSLDRAGGADTQYF. DNA of the CDR3: TGTGCCAGCAGCTTAGACCGAGCGGGGGGGGCAGATACGCAGTATTTT.

The rearrangement joins TRBV20-1 to TRBJ2-3; 9 bases agree with TRBD1. CDR1 is DFQATT, CDR2 SNEGSKA, per germline (reference sequence). The trim removed 0 bases at V and 3 bases at J, leaving 4 bases unmatched. The CDR3 is 15 residues long. The CDR3 protein is CSARDPGQGTDTQYF. The CDR3 DNA is TGCAGTGCTAGAGATCCCGGACAGGGGACAGATACGCAGTATTTT.

This clonotype was seen more than once but under ten times. V and J are TRBV7-2 and TRBJ2-2; possible D gene TRBD2, 5 bases. Trimming shortened V by 6 bases and J by 0 bases, and 11 bases separated the two germline ends. Germline V CDR1 and CDR2: SGHTA, FQGNSA. The CDR3 consists of 15 residues. CDR3 nucleotides: TGTGCCAGCAGTCGACTACAAACGAACACCGGGGAGCTGTTTTTT. It specifies CASSRLQTNTGELFF.

V usage is TRBV5-1 and J usage is TRBJ2-7, with 9 bases lining up with TRBD2. This CDR3 contains 14 residues. Germline values: CDR1 SGHRS, CDR2 YFSETQ. V trimming: 0 bases; J trimming: 5 bases; junction bases outside the gene matches: 3. This CDR3 is CASSLAGLADEQYF. CDR3 nucleotide sequence: TGCGCCAGCAGCTTGGCGGGACTAGCTGACGAGCAGTACTTC.

The rearrangement uses TRBV6-2 or TRBV6-3 and TRBJ2-7; 8 positions agree with TRBD2. Germline lookup yields CDR1 MNHEY and CDR2 SVGEGT. This CDR3 is built from 14 residues. Trimming cost V 4 bases and J 6 bases; bases outside gene matches: 8. The CDR3 DNA reads as TGTGCCAGCAGTTTCCAACCTACTAGCGGCGAGCAGTACGTC. As protein: CASSFQPTSGEQYV.

This clonotype was observed a handful of times. J is TRBJ2-3 and V is TRBV2; D gene unclear. The germline V gene has CDR1 SNHLY and CDR2 FYNNEI. This CDR3 contains 12 residues. The ends were cut back, 7 bases at V and 4 bases at J, with 9 bases in the middle. CDR3 sequence (DNA): TGTGCCAGCAAACGTACCCCAGATACGCAGTATTTT. The encoded protein is CASKRTPDTQYF.

The chain combines TRBV11-1 with TRBJ2-1; tentative D call: TRBD1 (6 bases). The CDR3 runs to 14 residues. With 2 bases removed from V and 6 bases from J, the gap between germline ends came to 11 bases. Germline assignment: CDR1 SGHAT and CDR2 FQDESV (reference sequence). The CDR3 sequence is CASSLWDNPNEQFF. In DNA form, the CDR3 reads TGTGCCAGCAGCTTATGGGACAATCCCAATGAGCAGTTCTTC.

This chain joins TRBV11-2 and TRBJ2-1; no clear D. V lost 5 bases and J lost 0, with 8 bases in between. CDR3 length: 14 residues. CDR1 and CDR2 (germline): SGHAT, FQNNGV. Here the CDR3 DNA reads TGTGCCAGCAGCCTCCAACGCTCCTACAATGAGCAGTTCTTC. It specifies CASSLQRSYNEQFF.